This record looks at one T cell receptor (beta chain) sequence and its context. V was shortened by 5 bases and J by 3 bases, with 17 bases between the two germline ends. In germline, CDR1 is SGHAT, CDR2 FQNNGV. CDR3 size: 15 residues. The sample is drawn from a study of T cell responses to AZD1222 COVID-19 vaccine. Using immunoSEQ multiplex PCR, the repertoire was profiled, and TCRdb retains in-frame clones only, with some absent. The repertoire holds 150,000 to 200,000 clones, with more than 80% as singletons. This clonotype was obtained from an adult in good health. Source: peripheral blood, taken on day 0 of AZD1222 vaccination. This chain links TRBV11-2 with TRBJ2-7; D is tentatively TRBD1 or TRBD2 (5 bases each). The CDR3 loop reads CASSPRDLGDYEQYF. The CDR3 DNA is TGTGCCAGCAGCCCCAGGGACCTGGGGGACTACGAGCAGTACTTC.